Below are 13 T cell receptor beta chains sequenced from a single sample in a study of T cell responses to AZD1222 COVID-19 vaccine. Profiling relied on immunoSEQ multiplex PCR, and the TCRdb table lists in-frame clones only, not all of them. The data contain 150,000 or so clones, roughly nine tenths of them singletons. This specimen consisted of peripheral blood, obtained 28 days after the second AZD1222 dose. The receptors derive from an adult who received the AZD1222 COVID-19 vaccine.

The rearrangement uses TRBV6-2 or TRBV6-3 and TRBJ2-7, with a possible D match to TRBD2 (6 bases). The CDR3 is 18 residues long. Germline lookup yields CDR1 MNHEY and CDR2 SVGEGT. V lost 3 bases and J lost 2, with 23 bases in between. CDR3 sequence (DNA): TGTGCCAGCAGTTATCTCCCCCCCGGGACTCTGGGACCCTACGAGCAGTACTTC. Its protein is CASSYLPPGTLGPYEQYF.

The rearrangement links TRBV7-9 to TRBJ1-4, with D tentatively TRBD1 (5 bases). CDR1 is SEHNR and CDR2 is FQNEAQ in the germline V gene (reference sequence). The CDR3 sequence is 12 residues long. Deletions cut 5 bases from V and 8 bases from J, with 9 bases between. CDR3 loop: CASSPNREKLFF. In nucleotides, the CDR3 is TGTGCCAGCAGCCCGAACAGGGAAAAACTGTTTTTT.

About this clone: The same CDR3 also results from other DNA sequences found in this sample. The chain joins TRBV7-9 to TRBJ2-7, with D hard to call. CDR1 and CDR2 (germline): SEHNR, FQNEAQ (reference sequence). V lost 1 base and J lost 6, with 7 bases in between. This CDR3 has 12 residues. The CDR3 coding sequence is TGTGCCAGCAGCTTAGGGGTTGGCGAGCAGTACTTC. It yields the protein CASSLGVGEQYF.

The rearrangement uses TRBV13 and TRBJ1-1; D call uncertain. The CDR3 loop spans 15 amino acids. Between the trimmed V and J ends, which lost 0 bases and 1 base, there was a span of 9 bases. CDR1 PRHDT and CDR2 FYEKMQ come from the germline V gene (reference sequence). The CDR3 spells CASSLGSARNTEAFF. The CDR3 nucleotides are TGTGCCAGCAGCTTAGGATCCGCAAGGAACACTGAAGCTTTCTTT.

The chain uses TRBV9 and TRBJ1-5; TRBD1 might be the D (5 bases). Deletions cut 0 bases from V and 5 bases from J, with 9 bases between. CDR1 is SGDLS, CDR2 YYNGEE, per germline. The CDR3 is made up of 14 amino acids. The CDR3: CASSVDGTDQPQHF. The DNA for the CDR3 is TGTGCCAGCAGCGTAGATGGGACGGATCAGCCCCAGCATTTT.

This chain links TRBV5-1 with TRBJ1-2, with 10 bases lining up with TRBD1. Germline V gene sequence: CDR1 SGHRS, CDR2 YFSETQ. After removal of 0 bases from V and 4 bases from J, the junction contained 0 bases not matched to a gene. The CDR3 runs 14 residues. The CDR3 DNA is TGCGCCAGCAGCTTGGGGACAGGGGGCTATGGCTACACCTTC. Its translation: CASSLGTGGYGYTF.

The chain has TRBV2 and TRBJ2-7, with D possibly TRBD2 on 6 matching bases. Germline V CDR1 and CDR2: SNHLY, FYNNEI. The CDR3 consists of 14 residues. V was shortened by 0 bases and J by 2 bases, with 8 bases between the two germline ends. The CDR3 sequence is CASSEAAGTYEQYF. The CDR3 DNA reads TGTGCCAGCAGTGAAGCTGCGGGAACCTACGAGCAGTACTTC.

The genes are TRBV4-2 and TRBJ2-3; D possibly corresponds to TRBD2 (6 bases). Germline CDR1 is LGHNA and CDR2 is YNFKEQ. The CDR3 is 20 amino acids. Trimming left V 0 bases short and J 4 bases short, with 26 bases between. DNA for the CDR3: TGTGCCAGCAGCCAAGAAGCGGTAATGGAGGCGGGAATGTGGGCAGATACGCAGTATTTT. Its translation is CASSQEAVMEAGMWADTQYF.

This clone has just one count. This chain links TRBV5-4 with TRBJ2-1; the D gene is possibly TRBD2 (5 bases). Trimming took 0 bases from V and 1 from J, leaving 5 bases between them. Germline CDR1 and CDR2: SGHNT and YYREEE (reference sequence). The CDR3 is 14 amino acids. CDR3 sequence (DNA): TGTGCCAGCAGCTTGGCGGGGTCCTACAATGAGCAGTTCTTC. Translation: CASSLAGSYNEQFF.

The chain uses TRBV6-5 and TRBJ1-3; the D gene is possibly TRBD1 (6 bases). The germline gives CDR1 MNHEY, CDR2 SVGAGI. This CDR3 has 15 residues. Trimming took off 5 bases at V and 0 bases at J, with 11 bases between the two ends. CDR3 bases: TGTGCCAGCAGTCAGGGGCCCAGCTCTGGAAACACCATATATTTT. Amino acid sequence: CASSQGPSSGNTIYF.

This chain joins TRBV5-4 and TRBJ1-1; possibly TRBD1 for D (5 bases). The germline gives CDR1 SGHNT, CDR2 YYREEE (reference sequence). V was pared by 4 bases and J by 1 base, with 11 bases between. This CDR3 has 14 residues. The CDR3 reads CASSRAGGNTEAFF. The CDR3 bases are TGTGCCAGCAGCCGGGCGGGGGGGAACACTGAAGCTTTCTTT.

With respect to this clone: The CDR3 carries no conserved terminal phenylalanine or tryptophan, so it likely arises from a read error. No DNA is shown, since the ends of the CDR3 on it are uncertain; the CDR3 is the one TCRdb lists. The chain employs TRBV21-1 and TRBJ2-6. TRBV21-1 has pseudogene status. 10 amino acids form the CDR3, both terminal residues included. The CDR3 here is CASSNVTLPP.

The rearrangement links TRBV2 to TRBJ2-7, with 9 bases fitting TRBD1. The V and J ends lost 8 bases and 5 bases, in that order; junction bases with no gene match: 7. The germline gives CDR1 SNHLY, CDR2 FYNNEI. The CDR3 totals 13 residues. The CDR3 here is CASRTGTGHEQYF. DNA for the CDR3: TGTGCCAGCCGCACCGGGACAGGGCACGAGCAGTACTTC.